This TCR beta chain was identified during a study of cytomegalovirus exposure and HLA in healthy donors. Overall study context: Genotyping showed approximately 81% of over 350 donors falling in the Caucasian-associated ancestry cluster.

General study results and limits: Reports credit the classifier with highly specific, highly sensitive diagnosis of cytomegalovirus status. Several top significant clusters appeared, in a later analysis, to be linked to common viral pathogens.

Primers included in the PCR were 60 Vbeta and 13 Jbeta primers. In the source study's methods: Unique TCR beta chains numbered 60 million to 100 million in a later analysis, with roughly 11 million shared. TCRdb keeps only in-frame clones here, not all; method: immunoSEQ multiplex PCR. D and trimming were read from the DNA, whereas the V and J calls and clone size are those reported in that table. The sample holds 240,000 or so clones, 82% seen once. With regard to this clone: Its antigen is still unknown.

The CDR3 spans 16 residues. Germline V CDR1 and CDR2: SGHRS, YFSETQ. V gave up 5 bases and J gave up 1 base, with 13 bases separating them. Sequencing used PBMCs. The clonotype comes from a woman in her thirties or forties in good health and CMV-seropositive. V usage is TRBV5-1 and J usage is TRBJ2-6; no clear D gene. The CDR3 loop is CASSPSPLSGANVLTF. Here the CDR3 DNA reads TGCGCCAGCAGTCCCTCCCCCTTATCTGGGGCCAACGTCCTGACTTTC.